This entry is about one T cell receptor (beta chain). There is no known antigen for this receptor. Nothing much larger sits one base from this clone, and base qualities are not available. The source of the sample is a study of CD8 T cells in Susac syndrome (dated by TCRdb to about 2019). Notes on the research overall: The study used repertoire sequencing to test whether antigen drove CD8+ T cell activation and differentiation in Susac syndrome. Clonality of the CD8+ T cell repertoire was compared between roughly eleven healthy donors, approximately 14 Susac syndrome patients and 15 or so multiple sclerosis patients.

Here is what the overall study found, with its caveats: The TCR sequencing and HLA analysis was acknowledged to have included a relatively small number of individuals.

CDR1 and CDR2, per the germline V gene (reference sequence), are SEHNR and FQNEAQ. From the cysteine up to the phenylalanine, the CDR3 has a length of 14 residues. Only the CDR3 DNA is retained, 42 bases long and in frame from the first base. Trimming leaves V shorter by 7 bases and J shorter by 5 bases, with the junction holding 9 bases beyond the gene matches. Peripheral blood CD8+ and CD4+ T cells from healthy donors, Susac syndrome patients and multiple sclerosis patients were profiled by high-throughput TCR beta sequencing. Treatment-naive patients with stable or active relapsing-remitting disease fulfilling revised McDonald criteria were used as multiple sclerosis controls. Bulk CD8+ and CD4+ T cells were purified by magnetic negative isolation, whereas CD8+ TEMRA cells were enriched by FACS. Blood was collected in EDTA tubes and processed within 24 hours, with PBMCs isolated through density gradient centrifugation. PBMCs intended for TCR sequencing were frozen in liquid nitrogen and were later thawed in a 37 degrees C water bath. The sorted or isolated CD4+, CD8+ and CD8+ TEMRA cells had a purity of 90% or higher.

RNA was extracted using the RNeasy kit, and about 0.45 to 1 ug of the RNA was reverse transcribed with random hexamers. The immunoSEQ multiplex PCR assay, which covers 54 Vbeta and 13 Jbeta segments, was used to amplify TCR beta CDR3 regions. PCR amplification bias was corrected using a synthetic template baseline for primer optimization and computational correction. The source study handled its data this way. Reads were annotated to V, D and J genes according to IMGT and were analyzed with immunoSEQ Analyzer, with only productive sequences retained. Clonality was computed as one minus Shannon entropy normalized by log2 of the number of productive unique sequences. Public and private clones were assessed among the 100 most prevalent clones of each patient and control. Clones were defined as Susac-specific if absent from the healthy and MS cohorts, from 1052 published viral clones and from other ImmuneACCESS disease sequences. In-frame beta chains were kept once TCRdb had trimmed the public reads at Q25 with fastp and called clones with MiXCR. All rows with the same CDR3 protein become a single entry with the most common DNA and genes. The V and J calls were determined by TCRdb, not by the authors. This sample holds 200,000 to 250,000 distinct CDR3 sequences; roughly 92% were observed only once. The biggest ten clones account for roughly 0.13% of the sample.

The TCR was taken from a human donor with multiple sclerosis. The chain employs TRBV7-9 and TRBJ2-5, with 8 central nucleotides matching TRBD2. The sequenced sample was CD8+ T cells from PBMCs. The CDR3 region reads CASIGGEDRETQYF. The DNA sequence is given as TGTGCCAGCATCGGGGGGGAGGATCGGGAGACCCAGTACTTC.